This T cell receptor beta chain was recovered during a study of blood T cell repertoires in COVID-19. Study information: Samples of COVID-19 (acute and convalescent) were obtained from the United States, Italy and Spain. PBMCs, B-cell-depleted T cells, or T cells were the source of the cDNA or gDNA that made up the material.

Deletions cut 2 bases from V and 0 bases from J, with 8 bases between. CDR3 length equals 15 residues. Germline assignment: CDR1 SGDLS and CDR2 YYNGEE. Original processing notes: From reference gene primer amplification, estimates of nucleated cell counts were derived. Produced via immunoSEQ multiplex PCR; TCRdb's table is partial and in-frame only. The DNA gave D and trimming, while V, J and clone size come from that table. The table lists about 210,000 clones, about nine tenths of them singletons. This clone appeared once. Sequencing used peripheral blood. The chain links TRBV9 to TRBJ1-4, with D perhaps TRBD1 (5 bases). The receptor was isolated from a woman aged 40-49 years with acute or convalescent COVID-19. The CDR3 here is CASSVLRATNEKLFF. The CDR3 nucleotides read TGTGCCAGCAGCGTCCTCAGGGCAACTAATGAAAAACTGTTTTTT. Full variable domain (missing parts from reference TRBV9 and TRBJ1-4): DSGVTQTPKHLITATGQRVTLRCSPRSGDLSVYWYQQSLDQGLQFLIQYYNGEERAKGNILERFSAQQFPDLHSELNLSSLELGDSALYFCASSVLRATNEKLFFGSGTQLSVL.